The text below deals with one T cell receptor beta chain. Its antigen is unidentified. Amplification used 60 Vbeta primers and 13 Jbeta primers. Sequencing used immunoSEQ multiplex PCR; TCRdb keeps in-frame clones, though not all of them. The sample carries 100,000 or so clones, 65% to 80% recorded once. The data are from a study of cytomegalovirus exposure and HLA in healthy donors. On the study more broadly: Genetic ancestry analysis placed around 76% of the 410 or so donors that were genotyped in the Caucasian-associated cluster.

This CDR3 contains 13 residues. Germline CDR1 reads SGHTA; CDR2 reads FQGNSA. J was trimmed by 7 bases and V by 5 bases; bases with no gene match: 4. General study results and limits: Most sequenced TCRs were rare (though some public TCRs occurred in many donors). Earlier findings revealed that most TCR beta V segments proved productive either about 87% or about 30% of the time. According to a later analysis, most TCR beta chains associated with CMV appeared HLA-restricted.

The sequenced sample consisted of PBMCs. The chain is built from TRBV7-2 and TRBJ1-2; the match to TRBD1 covers 10 bases. The TCR sequence derives from a female donor in good health and CMV-seronegative. CDR3 DNA sequence: TGTGCCAGCAGCGCAGACAGGGGGCCTGGCTACACCTTC. Its protein product is CASSADRGPGYTF.